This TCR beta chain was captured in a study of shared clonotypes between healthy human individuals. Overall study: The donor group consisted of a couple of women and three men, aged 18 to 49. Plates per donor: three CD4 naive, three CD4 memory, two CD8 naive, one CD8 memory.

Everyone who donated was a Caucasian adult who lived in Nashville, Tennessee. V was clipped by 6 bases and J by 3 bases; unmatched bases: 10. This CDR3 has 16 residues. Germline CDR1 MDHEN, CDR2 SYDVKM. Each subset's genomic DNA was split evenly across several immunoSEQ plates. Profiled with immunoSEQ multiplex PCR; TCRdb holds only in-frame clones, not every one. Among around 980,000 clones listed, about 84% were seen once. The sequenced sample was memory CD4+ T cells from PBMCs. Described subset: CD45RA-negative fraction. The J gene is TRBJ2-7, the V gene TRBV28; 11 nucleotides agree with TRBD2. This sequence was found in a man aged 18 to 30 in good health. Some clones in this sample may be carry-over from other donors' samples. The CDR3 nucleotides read TGTGCCAGCAGCCGCTTCCTAGGACTAGCGGGCTACGAGCAGTACTTC. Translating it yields CASSRFLGLAGYEQYF.